These 2 T cell receptor beta chains originate from one sample sequenced in a study of control samples from healthy donors and cancer patients. Method: immunoSEQ multiplex PCR; TCRdb's copy keeps in-frame clones and lacks some. The sample contains some 99,000 clones, roughly 90% of which appear only once. Sequenced: blood. The receptors come from a woman in her forties or fifties in good health.

The chain carries TRBV19 and TRBJ1-6, with D uncertain. Germline V gene data show CDR1 as LNHDA and CDR2 as SQIVND (reference sequence). CDR3 length: 12 amino acids. V gave up 5 bases and J gave up 9 bases, with 8 bases separating them. CDR3 DNA: TGTGCCAGTAGTTCAGTGAGTTCACCCCTCCACTTT. Protein sequence: CASSSVSSPLHF.

This chain links TRBV6-2 or TRBV6-3 with TRBJ2-7, with 13 bases aligning to TRBD2. CDR1 MNHEY and CDR2 SVGEGT come from the germline V gene. With 0 bases clipped from V and 3 bases from J, the junction kept 8 bases outside the gene matches. The CDR3 runs to 18 residues. CDR3: CASSYSLLAGGQFYEQYV. The CDR3 DNA reads TGTGCCAGCAGTTACTCGTTACTAGCGGGAGGGCAATTCTACGAGCAGTACGTC.